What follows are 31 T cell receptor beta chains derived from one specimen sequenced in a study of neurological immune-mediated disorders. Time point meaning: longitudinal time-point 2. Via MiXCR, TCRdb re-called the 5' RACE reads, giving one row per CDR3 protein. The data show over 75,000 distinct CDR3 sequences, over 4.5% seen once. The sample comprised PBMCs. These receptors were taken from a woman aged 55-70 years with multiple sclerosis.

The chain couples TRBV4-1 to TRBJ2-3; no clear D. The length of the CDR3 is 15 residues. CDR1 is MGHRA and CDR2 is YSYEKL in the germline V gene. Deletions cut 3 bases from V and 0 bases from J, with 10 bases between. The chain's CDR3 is CASSQQDTSTDTQYF. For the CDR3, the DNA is TGCGCCAGCAGCCAGCAGGATACTAGCACAGATACGCAGTATTTT.

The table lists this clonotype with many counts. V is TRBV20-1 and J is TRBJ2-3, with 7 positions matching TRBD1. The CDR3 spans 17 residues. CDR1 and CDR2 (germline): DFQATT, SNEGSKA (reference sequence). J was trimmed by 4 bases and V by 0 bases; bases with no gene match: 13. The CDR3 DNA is TGCAGTGCTAGAGATCGCCGGAGACAGGGATTTTCAGATACGCAGTATTTT. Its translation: CSARDRRRQGFSDTQYF.

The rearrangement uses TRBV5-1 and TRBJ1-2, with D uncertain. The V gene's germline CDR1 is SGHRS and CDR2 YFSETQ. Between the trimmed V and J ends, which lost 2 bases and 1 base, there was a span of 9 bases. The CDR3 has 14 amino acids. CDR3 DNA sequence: TGCGCCAGCAGCTTTCGGGGAGTTAACTATGGCTACACCTTC. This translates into CASSFRGVNYGYTF.

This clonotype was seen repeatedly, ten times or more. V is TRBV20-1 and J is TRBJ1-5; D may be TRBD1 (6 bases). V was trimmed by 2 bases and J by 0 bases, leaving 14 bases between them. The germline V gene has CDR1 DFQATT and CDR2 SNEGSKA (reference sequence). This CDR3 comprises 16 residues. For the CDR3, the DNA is TGCAGTGCTAGAAAACAGGGTTCTTATAGCAATCAGCCCCAGCATTTT. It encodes CSARKQGSYSNQPQHF.

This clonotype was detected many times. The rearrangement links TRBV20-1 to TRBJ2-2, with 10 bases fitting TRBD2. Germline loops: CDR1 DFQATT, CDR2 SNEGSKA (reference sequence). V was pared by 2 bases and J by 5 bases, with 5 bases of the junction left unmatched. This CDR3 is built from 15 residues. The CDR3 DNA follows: TGCAGTGCTAGAAGCGGGGGGGCTGTGACCGGGGAGCTGTTTTTT. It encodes CSARSGGAVTGELFF.

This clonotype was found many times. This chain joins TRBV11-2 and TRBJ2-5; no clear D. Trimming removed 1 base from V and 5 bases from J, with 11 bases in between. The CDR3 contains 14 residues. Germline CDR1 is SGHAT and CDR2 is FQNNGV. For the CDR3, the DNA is TGTGCCAGCAGCTTAGCGGCCCCCCCGGAGACCCAGTACTTC. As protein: CASSLAAPPETQYF.

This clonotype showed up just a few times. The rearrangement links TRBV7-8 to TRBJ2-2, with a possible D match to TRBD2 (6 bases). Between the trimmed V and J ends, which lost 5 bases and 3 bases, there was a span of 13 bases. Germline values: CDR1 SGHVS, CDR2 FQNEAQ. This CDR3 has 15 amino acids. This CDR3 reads CASSRRGSDTGELFF. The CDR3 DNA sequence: TGTGCCAGCAGCCGGCGGGGCTCGGACACCGGGGAGCTGTTTTTT.

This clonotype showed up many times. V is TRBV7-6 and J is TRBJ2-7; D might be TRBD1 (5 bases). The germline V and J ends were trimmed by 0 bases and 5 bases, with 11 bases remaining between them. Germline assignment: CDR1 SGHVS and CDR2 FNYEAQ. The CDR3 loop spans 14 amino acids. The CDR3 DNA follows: TGTGCCAGCAGCTTAGCGCCAGGGTTGGACGAGCAGTACTTC. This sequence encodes CASSLAPGLDEQYF.

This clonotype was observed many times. In DNA, the CDR3 is TGTGCCAGCTCACCATCGGGACAGGGGAACACTGAAGCTTTCTTT. This gives the protein CASSPSGQGNTEAFF. This chain joins TRBV18 and TRBJ1-1; 9 nucleotides align to TRBD1. This CDR3 spans 15 amino acids. V was pared by 2 bases and J by 1 base, with 2 bases of the junction left unmatched. Per germline, CDR1 KGHSH and CDR2 LQKENI.

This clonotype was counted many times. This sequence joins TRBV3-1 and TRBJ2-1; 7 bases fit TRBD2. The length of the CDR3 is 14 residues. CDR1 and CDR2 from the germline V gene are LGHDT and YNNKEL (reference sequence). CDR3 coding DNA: TGTGCTGCGGGGAGGGCGGGGCCCTACAATGAGCAGTTCTTC. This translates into CAAGRAGPYNEQFF.

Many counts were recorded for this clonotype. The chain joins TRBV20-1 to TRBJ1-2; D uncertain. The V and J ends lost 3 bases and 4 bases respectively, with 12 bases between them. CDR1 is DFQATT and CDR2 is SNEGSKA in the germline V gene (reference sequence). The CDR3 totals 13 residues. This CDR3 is CSARGSGSYGYTF. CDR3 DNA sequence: TGCAGTGCTAGGGGCTCGGGGAGCTATGGCTACACCTTC.

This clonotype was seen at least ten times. For the CDR3, the DNA is TGTGCCAGCAGCTTAACTAGGACAGGGGACACTGAAGCTTTCTTT. As protein: CASSLTRTGDTEAFF. This chain joins TRBV7-8 and TRBJ1-1; 9 bases match TRBD1. The CDR3 sequence is 15 residues long. J gave up 3 bases and V 2 bases, and 4 bases lay outside the gene matches. From germline, CDR1 is SGHVS and CDR2 FQNEAQ.

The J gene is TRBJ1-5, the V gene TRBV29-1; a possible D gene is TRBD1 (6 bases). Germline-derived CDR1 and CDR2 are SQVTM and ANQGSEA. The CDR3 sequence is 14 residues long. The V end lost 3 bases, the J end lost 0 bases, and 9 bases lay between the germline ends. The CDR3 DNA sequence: TGCAGCGTTGAGACAGGAAATAGCAATCAGCCCCAGCATTTT. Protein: CSVETGNSNQPQHF.

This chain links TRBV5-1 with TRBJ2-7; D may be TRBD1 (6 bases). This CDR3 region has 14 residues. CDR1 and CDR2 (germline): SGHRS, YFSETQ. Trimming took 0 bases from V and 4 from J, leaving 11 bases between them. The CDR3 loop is CASSLGQEFYEQYF. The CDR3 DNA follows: TGCGCCAGCAGCTTGGGACAGGAGTTTTACGAGCAGTACTTC.

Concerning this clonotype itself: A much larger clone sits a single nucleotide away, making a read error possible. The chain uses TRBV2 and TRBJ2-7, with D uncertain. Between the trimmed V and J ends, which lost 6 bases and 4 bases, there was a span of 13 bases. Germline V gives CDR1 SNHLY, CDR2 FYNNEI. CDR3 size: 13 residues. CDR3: CASSPATPYEQYF. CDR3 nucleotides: TGTGCCAGCAGCCCCGCGACCCCTTACGAGCAGTACTTC. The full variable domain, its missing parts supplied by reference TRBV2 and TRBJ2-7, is EPEVTQTPSHQVTQMGQEVILRCVPISNHLYFYWYRQILGQKVEFLVSFYNNEISEKSEIFDDQFSVERPDGSNFTLKIRSTKLEDSAMYFCASSPATPYEQYFGPGTRLTVT.

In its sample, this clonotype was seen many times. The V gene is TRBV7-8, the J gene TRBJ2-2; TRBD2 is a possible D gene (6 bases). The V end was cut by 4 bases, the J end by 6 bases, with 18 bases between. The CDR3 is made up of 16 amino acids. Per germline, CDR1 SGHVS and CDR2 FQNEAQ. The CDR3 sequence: CASSSRLLWGAGELFF. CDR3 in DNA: TGTGCCAGCAGCTCGAGACTCCTCTGGGGGGCCGGGGAGCTGTTTTTT.

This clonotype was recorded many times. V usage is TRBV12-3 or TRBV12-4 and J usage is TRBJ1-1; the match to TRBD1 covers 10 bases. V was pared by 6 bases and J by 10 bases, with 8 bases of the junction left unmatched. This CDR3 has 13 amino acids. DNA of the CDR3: TGTGCCAGCAGCGTGGGACAGGGGTTGGTAGCTTTCTTT. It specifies CASSVGQGLVAFF.

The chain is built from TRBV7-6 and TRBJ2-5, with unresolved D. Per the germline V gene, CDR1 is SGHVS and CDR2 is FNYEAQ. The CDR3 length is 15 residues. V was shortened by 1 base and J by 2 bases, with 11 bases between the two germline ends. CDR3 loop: CASSLDGNVQETQYF. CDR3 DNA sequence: TGTGCCAGCAGCTTAGATGGAAACGTGCAAGAGACCCAGTACTTC.

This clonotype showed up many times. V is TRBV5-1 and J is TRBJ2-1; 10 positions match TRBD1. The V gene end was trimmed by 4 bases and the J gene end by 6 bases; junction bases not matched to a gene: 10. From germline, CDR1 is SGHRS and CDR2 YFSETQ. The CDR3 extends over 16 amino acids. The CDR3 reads CASSPTGTGATNEQFF. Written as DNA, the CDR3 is TGCGCCAGCAGCCCCACCGGGACAGGGGCAACCAATGAGCAGTTCTTC. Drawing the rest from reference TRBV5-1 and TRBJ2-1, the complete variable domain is KAGVTQTPRYLIKTRGQQVTLSCSPISGHRSVSWYQQTPGQGLQFLFEYFSETQRNKGNFPGRFSGRQFSNSRSEMNVSTLELGDSALYLCASSPTGTGATNEQFFGPGTRLTVL.

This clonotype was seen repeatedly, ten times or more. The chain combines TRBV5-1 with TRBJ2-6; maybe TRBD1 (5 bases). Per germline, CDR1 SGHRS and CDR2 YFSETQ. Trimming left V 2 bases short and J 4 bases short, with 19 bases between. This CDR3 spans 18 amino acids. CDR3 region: CASSLHSSRGAGANVLTF. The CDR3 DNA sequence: TGCGCCAGCAGCTTACACTCCAGTAGGGGTGCCGGGGCCAACGTCCTGACTTTC. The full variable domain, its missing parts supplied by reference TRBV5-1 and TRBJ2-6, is KAGVTQTPRYLIKTRGQQVTLSCSPISGHRSVSWYQQTPGQGLQFLFEYFSETQRNKGNFPGRFSGRQFSNSRSEMNVSTLELGDSALYLCASSLHSSRGAGANVLTFGAGSRLTVL.

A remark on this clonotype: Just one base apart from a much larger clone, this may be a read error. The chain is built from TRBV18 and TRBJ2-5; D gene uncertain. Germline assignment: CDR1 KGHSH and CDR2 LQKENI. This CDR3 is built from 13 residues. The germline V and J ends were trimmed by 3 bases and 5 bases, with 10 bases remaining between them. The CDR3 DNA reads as TGTGCCAGCTCACCGACGGATGACGAGACCCAGTACTTC. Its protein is CASSPTDDETQYF.

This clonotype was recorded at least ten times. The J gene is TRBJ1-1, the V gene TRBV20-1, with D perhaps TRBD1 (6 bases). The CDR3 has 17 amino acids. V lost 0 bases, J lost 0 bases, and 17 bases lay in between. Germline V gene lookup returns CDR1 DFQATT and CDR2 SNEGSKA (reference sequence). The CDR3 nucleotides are TGCAGTGCTAGAGATTTCGGGGGGCCCTCCATGAACACTGAAGCTTTCTTT. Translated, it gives CSARDFGGPSMNTEAFF.

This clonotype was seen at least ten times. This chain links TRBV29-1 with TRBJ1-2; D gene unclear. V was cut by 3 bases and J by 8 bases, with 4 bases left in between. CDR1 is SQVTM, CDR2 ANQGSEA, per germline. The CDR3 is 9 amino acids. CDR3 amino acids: CSVDQGYTF. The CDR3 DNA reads TGCAGCGTTGACCAAGGCTACACCTTC.

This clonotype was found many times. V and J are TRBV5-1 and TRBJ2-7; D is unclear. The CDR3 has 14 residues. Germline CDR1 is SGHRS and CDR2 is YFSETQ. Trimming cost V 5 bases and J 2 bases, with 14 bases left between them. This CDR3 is CASRQAGSPYEQYF. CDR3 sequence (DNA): TGCGCCAGCAGGCAAGCCGGGTCCCCCTACGAGCAGTACTTC.

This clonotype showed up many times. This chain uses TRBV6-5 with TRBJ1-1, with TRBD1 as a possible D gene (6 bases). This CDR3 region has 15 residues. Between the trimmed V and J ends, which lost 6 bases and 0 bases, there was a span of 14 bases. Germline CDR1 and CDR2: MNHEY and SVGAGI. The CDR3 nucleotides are TGTGCCAGCAGGAAAAGTGACAGGATGAACACTGAAGCTTTCTTT. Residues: CASRKSDRMNTEAFF.

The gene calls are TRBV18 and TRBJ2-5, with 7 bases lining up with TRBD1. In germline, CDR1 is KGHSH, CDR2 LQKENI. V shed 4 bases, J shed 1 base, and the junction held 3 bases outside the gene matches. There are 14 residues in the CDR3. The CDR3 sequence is CASSRDSIQETQYF. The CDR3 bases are TGTGCCAGCTCACGGGACAGTATCCAAGAGACCCAGTACTTC.

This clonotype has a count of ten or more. Written as DNA, the CDR3 is TGCGCCAGCAGCTTGGCAGGGGTCCTACAGAACACCGGGGAGCTGTTTTTT. This codes for CASSLAGVLQNTGELFF. The V gene is TRBV5-1, the J gene TRBJ2-2, with D perhaps matching TRBD1 (6 bases). V lost 0 bases to trimming and J lost 1 base, with 13 bases between them. Looked up from germline, CDR1 is SGHRS and CDR2 is YFSETQ. The CDR3 runs 17 residues.

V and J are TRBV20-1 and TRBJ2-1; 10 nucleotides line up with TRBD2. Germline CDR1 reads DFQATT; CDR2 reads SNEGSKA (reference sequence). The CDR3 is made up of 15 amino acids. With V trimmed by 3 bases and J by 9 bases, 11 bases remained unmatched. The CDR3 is CSARASGGAGGEQFF. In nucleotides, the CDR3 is TGCAGTGCTAGGGCCAGCGGGGGGGCCGGCGGTGAGCAGTTCTTC.

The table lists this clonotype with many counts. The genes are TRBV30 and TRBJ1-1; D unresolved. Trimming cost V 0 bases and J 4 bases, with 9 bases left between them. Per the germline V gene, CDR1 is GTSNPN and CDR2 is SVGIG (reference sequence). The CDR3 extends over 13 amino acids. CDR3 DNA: TGTGCCTGGAGTGTGCGGTCGGGCACTGAAGCTTTCTTT. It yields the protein CAWSVRSGTEAFF. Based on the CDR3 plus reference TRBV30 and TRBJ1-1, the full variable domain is SQTIHQWPATLVQPVGSPLSLECTVEGTSNPNLYWYRQAAGRGLQLLFYSVGIGQISSEVPQNLSASRPQDRQFILSSKKLLLSDSGFYLCAWSVRSGTEAFFGQGTRLTVV.

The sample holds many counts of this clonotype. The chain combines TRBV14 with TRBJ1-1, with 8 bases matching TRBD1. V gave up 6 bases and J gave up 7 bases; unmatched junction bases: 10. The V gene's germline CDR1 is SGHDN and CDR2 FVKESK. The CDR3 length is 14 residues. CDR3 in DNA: TGTGCCAGCAGTCAACAGGGGGTCGGCTTTGAAGCTTTCTTT. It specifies CASSQQGVGFEAFF.

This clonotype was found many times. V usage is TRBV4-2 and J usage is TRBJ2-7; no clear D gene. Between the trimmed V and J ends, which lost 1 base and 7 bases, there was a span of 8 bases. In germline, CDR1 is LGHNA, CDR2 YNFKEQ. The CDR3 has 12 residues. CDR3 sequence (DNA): TGTGCCAGCAGCCAAGGGATTCGGGAGCAGTACTTC. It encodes CASSQGIREQYF.